The clone carrying this TCR beta chain was seen just once. The sample belongs to a study of T cell changes during pregnancy in multiple sclerosis. TCRdb's table, derived via immunoSEQ multiplex PCR, lists solely in-frame clones and lacks some. The sample consists of some 73,000 clones, around 94% of them appearing once. The germline CDR1 and CDR2 sequences are SNHLY and FYNNEI. V gave up 6 bases and J gave up 0 bases, with 13 bases separating them. This CDR3 region has 15 residues. This receptor was obtained from a female donor in good health, enrolled as a control in a pregnancy study. This rearrangement joins TRBV2 to TRBJ2-3; D is possibly TRBD2 (6 bases). The starting material was peripheral blood, obtained in the third trimester of pregnancy. Here the CDR3 reads CASRLDGGSTDTQYF. The CDR3 bases are TGTGCCAGCAGACTTGACGGGGGAAGCACAGATACGCAGTATTTT.